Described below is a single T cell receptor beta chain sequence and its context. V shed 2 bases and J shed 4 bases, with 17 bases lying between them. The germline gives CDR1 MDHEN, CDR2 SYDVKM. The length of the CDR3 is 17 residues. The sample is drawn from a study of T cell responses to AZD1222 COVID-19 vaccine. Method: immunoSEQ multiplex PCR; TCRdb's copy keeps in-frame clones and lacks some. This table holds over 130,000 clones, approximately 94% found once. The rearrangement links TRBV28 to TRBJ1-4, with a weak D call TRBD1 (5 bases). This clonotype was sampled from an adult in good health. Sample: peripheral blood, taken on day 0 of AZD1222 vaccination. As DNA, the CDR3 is TGTGCCAGCAGTTTAGTAGTTGGGGGAACCCGTAATGAAAAACTGTTTTTT. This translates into CASSLVVGGTRNEKLFF.